The 29 T cell receptor beta chains reported below all come from one sample, sequenced in a study of blood T cell repertoires in COVID-19. Libraries were prepared by immunoSEQ multiplex PCR; TCRdb keeps only in-frame clonotypes and omits some of them. This table has around 260,000 clones, approximately 83% appearing once. Sequencing input: PBMCs or T cells enriched from blood (not recorded which). These receptor sequences come from a woman aged 30 to 39 who had recovered from COVID-19.

CDR3 sequence reads: CASSQDKYGGTYEQYF. CDR3 DNA: TGCGCCAGCAGCCAAGATAAGTACGGAGGAACCTACGAGCAGTACTTC. This chain connects TRBV4-1 to TRBJ2-7; D is possibly TRBD2 (5 bases). Trimming stripped 0 bases from V and 2 bases from J, with 14 bases between. Germline CDR1 MGHRA, CDR2 YSYEKL. This CDR3 spans 16 amino acids.

This chain connects TRBV5-6 to TRBJ2-3; D unresolved. Trimming took 0 bases from V and 0 from J, leaving 11 bases between them. Germline lookup yields CDR1 SGHDT and CDR2 YYEEEE. This CDR3 region has 16 residues. The CDR3 sequence: CASSLGGSSSTDTQYF. CDR3 sequence (DNA): TGTGCCAGCAGCTTGGGAGGTAGCTCGAGCACAGATACGCAGTATTTT. Based on the CDR3 plus reference TRBV5-6 and TRBJ2-3, the full variable domain is DAGVTQSPTHLIKTRGQQVTLRCSPKSGHDTVSWYQQALGQGPQFIFQYYEEEERQRGNFPDRFSGHQFPNYSSELNVNALLLGDSALYLCASSLGGSSSTDTQYFGPGTRLTVL.

V and J are TRBV9 and TRBJ2-2, with 11 bases lining up with TRBD2. J was trimmed by 4 bases and V by 4 bases; bases with no gene match: 6. Germline CDR1 and CDR2: SGDLS and YYNGEE. The CDR3 consists of 16 residues. CDR3 sequence: CASSFGTSGFTGELFF. CDR3 nucleotide sequence: TGTGCCAGCAGCTTCGGGACTAGCGGATTCACCGGGGAGCTGTTTTTT.

The gene calls are TRBV3-1 (or the pseudogene TRBV3-2) and TRBJ2-3, with TRBD2 identical over 8 bases. The CDR3 length is 16 residues. The germline V gene encodes CDR1 LGHDT and CDR2 YNNKEL (reference sequence). V lost 0 bases to trimming and J lost 2 bases; unmatched junction nucleotides: 4. The CDR3 DNA reads as TGTGCCAGCAGCCAAGATTCCGGGGGGGCCACAGATACGCAGTATTTT. This sequence encodes CASSQDSGGATDTQYF.

The chain combines TRBV30 with TRBJ2-7; TRBD1 matches 10 bases. The CDR3 runs 15 residues. Germline trimming cut 0 bases from V and 6 bases from J; bases unmatched to any gene: 8. CDR1 GTSNPN and CDR2 SVGIG come from the germline V gene (reference sequence). Written as DNA, the CDR3 is TGTGCCTGGAGTGTACGGGACAGGGGAAGGGGCGAGCAGTACTTC. It specifies CAWSVRDRGRGEQYF.

The V call is TRBV21-1, the J call TRBJ2-7; the listed D gene, TRBD2, was not tested against the DNA. TRBV21-1 is noted as a pseudogene. CDR3 size: 16 residues. CDR3 in amino acids: CASSNPEDLRGYEQYF. In DNA form, the CDR3 reads TGTGCCAGCAGCAACCCAGAGGACTTAAGAGGCTACGAGCAGTACTTC.

J is TRBJ2-7 and V is TRBV5-1, with 7 bases that match TRBD1. The V and J ends lost 2 bases and 3 bases, in that order; junction bases with no gene match: 17. This CDR3 contains 18 residues. Germline lookup yields CDR1 SGHRS and CDR2 YFSETQ. The CDR3 DNA reads as TGCGCCAGCAGCTTCAGGACAGGCCAAGCTCCGACGCTCTACGAGCAGTACTTC. This codes for CASSFRTGQAPTLYEQYF.

The sample holds one count of this clone. The chain carries TRBV5-1 and TRBJ2-7, with a possible D match to TRBD1 (5 bases). The CDR3 extends over 12 amino acids. The germline gives CDR1 SGHRS, CDR2 YFSETQ. V lost 7 bases, J lost 1 base, and 9 bases lay in between. CDR3 loop: CASADRSYEQYF. CDR3 DNA: TGCGCCAGCGCCGACAGATCCTACGAGCAGTACTTC.

The chain recombines TRBV5-8 with TRBJ1-1; D is unclear. The CDR3 loop spans 11 amino acids. The germline V gene has CDR1 SGHTS and CDR2 YDEGEE. The CDR3 region has the DNA TGTGCTACACCCGGCATCGAGGGAGCTTTCTTT. This codes for CATPGIEGAFF. The full variable domain, rest sourced from reference TRBV5-8 and TRBJ1-1, is EAGVTQSPTHLIKTRGQQATLRCSPISGHTSVYWYQQALGLGLQFLLWYDEGEERNRGNFPPRFSGRQFPNYSSELNVNALELEDSALYLCATPGIEGAFFGQGTRLTVV.

CDR3 sequence: CASSGQVSTDTQYF. The CDR3 DNA follows: TGCGCCAGCAGCGGGCAAGTTAGCACAGATACGCAGTATTTT. The chain uses TRBV5-1 and TRBJ2-3; no firm D call. This CDR3 region has 14 residues. Looked up from germline, CDR1 is SGHRS and CDR2 is YFSETQ. With 4 bases removed from V and 0 bases from J, the gap between germline ends came to 9 bases.

The chain links TRBV14 to TRBJ2-1; 9 nucleotides line up with TRBD2. This CDR3 is 15 amino acids long. V lost 6 bases, J lost 9 bases, and 12 bases stayed unmatched. CDR1 and CDR2 from the germline V gene are SGHDN and FVKESK. CDR3 protein: CASSRTAGGGSEQFF. The CDR3, as DNA: TGTGCCAGCAGTCGGACAGCGGGAGGTGGTAGTGAGCAGTTCTTC.

The rearrangement joins TRBV19 to TRBJ2-7; D remains ambiguous. Trimming stripped 3 bases from V and 2 bases from J, with 11 bases between. This CDR3 is 14 amino acids long. Germline loops: CDR1 LNHDA, CDR2 SQIVND (reference sequence). The DNA of the CDR3 is TGTGCCAGTAGTATCCGGCCAGGTCCCTACGAGCAGTACTTC. It yields the protein CASSIRPGPYEQYF.

The chain joins TRBV9 to TRBJ2-1; 10 positions match TRBD2. The J segment lost 4 bases and the V segment lost 3 bases, leaving 7 bases of the junction unmatched. From germline, CDR1 is SGDLS and CDR2 YYNGEE. This CDR3 contains 16 residues. The CDR3 reads CASSEKAGGLYNEQFF. CDR3 nucleotides: TGTGCCAGCAGCGAAAAAGCGGGAGGGCTGTACAATGAGCAGTTCTTC.

The chain couples TRBV10-2 to TRBJ2-7; D is unclear. CDR3 size: 14 residues. Germline-derived CDR1 and CDR2 are WSHSY and SAAADI. The V gene lost 5 bases and the J gene lost 0 bases, with 11 bases spanning the gap. The CDR3 here is CASSPTGSSYEQYF. The CDR3, as DNA: TGCGCCAGCAGTCCGACGGGTAGCTCCTACGAGCAGTACTTC.

CDR3 nucleotide sequence: TGTGCCAGCAGCTCAGTAGGGACAGGGAACGAGCAGTACTTC. As protein: CASSSVGTGNEQYF. This chain connects TRBV27 to TRBJ2-7, with 9 positions matching TRBD1. Germline V gene sequence: CDR1 MNHEY, CDR2 SMNVEV (reference sequence). There are 14 residues in the CDR3. The V and J ends lost 6 bases and 5 bases, in that order; junction bases with no gene match: 8.

This clone was observed once. The V gene is TRBV5-1, the J gene TRBJ1-2, with 7 bases aligning to TRBD1. The CDR3 totals 16 residues. Germline V gene data show CDR1 as SGHRS and CDR2 as YFSETQ. V was pared by 3 bases and J by 6 bases, with 14 bases of the junction left unmatched. This chain's CDR3 is CASSSRASGGGNGYTF. The CDR3 bases are TGCGCCAGCAGCTCTCGAGCCTCAGGGGGTGGAAATGGCTACACCTTC.

This clone was recorded a few times. The gene calls are TRBV29-1 and TRBJ1-3; D uncertain. The CDR3 extends over 12 amino acids. Trimming removed 4 bases at V and 0 bases at J, with 4 bases between. The germline V gene encodes CDR1 SQVTM and CDR2 ANQGSEA. In nucleotides, the CDR3 is TGCAGCGTTGGACTCTCTGGAAACACCATATATTTT. Protein product: CSVGLSGNTIYF.

The chain is built from TRBV6-5 and TRBJ1-2; 9 bases are a match to TRBD1. The CDR3 is 13 residues long. Germline values: CDR1 MNHEY, CDR2 SVGAGI. V shed 6 bases, J shed 14 bases, and the junction held 13 bases outside the gene matches. CDR3 sequence (DNA): TGTGCCAGCAGCCCCAGGACAGGGGAGGCCTCTACCTTC. It translates to CASSPRTGEASTF.

The chain joins TRBV6-6 to TRBJ1-2, with TRBD1 as a possible D gene (5 bases). Germline loops: CDR1 MNHNY, CDR2 SVGAGI (reference sequence). The V and J ends lost 5 bases and 6 bases respectively, with 13 bases between them. This CDR3 comprises 13 residues. CDR3 in DNA: TGTGCCAGCAGTCCTGGGGGAGGGAATGGCTACACCTTC. Encoded protein: CASSPGGGNGYTF.

The V and J genes are TRBV4-2 and TRBJ2-5, with 7 bases that match TRBD1. Per germline, CDR1 LGHNA and CDR2 YNFKEQ. V lost 4 bases, J lost 5 bases, and 13 bases stayed unmatched. The CDR3 covers 16 residues. The CDR3 nucleotides are TGTGCCAGCAGCCGGGGCCGACAGGGCGTTGGGGAGACCCAGTACTTC. It specifies CASSRGRQGVGETQYF.

The chain employs TRBV2 and TRBJ2-4; a weak D match, TRBD1 (6 bases). Germline lookup yields CDR1 SNHLY and CDR2 FYNNEI. V dropped 3 bases and J dropped 0 bases, with 9 bases sitting between them. This CDR3 is 15 amino acids long. The DNA for the CDR3 is TGTGCCAGCAGTGACGACAGGCTAGCCAAAAACATTCAGTACTTC. It is translated as CASSDDRLAKNIQYF.

This clone was seen once. This chain connects TRBV19 to TRBJ2-4; 7 nucleotides align to TRBD2. The CDR3 has 15 amino acids. Trimming removed 5 bases from V and 1 base from J; junction bases left unmatched: 5. The germline CDR1 and CDR2 sequences are LNHDA and SQIVND (reference sequence). CDR3 loop: CASSGRGGAKNIQYF. The DNA of the CDR3 is TGTGCCAGTAGTGGACGGGGAGGGGCCAAAAACATTCAGTACTTC.

The chain has TRBV27 and TRBJ2-2; 7 nucleotides align to TRBD1. The germline gives CDR1 MNHEY, CDR2 SMNVEV (reference sequence). This CDR3 is 15 amino acids long. Losses at the gene ends were 2 bases for V and 5 bases for J; bases not matched to a gene: 5. CDR3 nucleotide sequence: TGTGCCAGCAGTTTAATGGGGACAGTTACCGGGGAGCTGTTTTTT. Translating it yields CASSLMGTVTGELFF.

V is TRBV28 and J is TRBJ2-1; TRBD2 aligns across 10 bases. V lost 8 bases, J lost 3 bases, and 10 bases stayed unmatched. Germline V gene lookup returns CDR1 MDHEN and CDR2 SYDVKM. The CDR3 is 16 residues long. CDR3 coding DNA: TGTGCCAGCTTTACCAGGACTAGCGGATACTACAATGAGCAGTTCTTC. It encodes CASFTRTSGYYNEQFF.

This chain joins TRBV4-1 and TRBJ1-6; D possibly corresponds to TRBD1 (6 bases). CDR1 and CDR2 (germline): MGHRA, YSYEKL. The CDR3 contains 17 residues. V lost 0 bases and J 3 bases, leaving 12 bases between the germline ends. CDR3 in DNA: TGCGCCAGCAGCCAAGAGTCAGGGGATTTCTATAATTCACCCCTCCACTTT. Encoded protein: CASSQESGDFYNSPLHF.

This clone was picked up a small number of times. The chain is built from TRBV5-4 and TRBJ2-6; a possible D gene is TRBD1 (5 bases). The CDR3 runs 15 residues. Trimming took 1 base from V and 1 from J, leaving 6 bases between them. From germline, CDR1 is SGHNT and CDR2 YYREEE (reference sequence). The CDR3 sequence: CASSLRQSGANVLTF. The CDR3 bases are TGTGCCAGCAGCTTGAGACAGTCTGGGGCCAACGTCCTGACTTTC.

This chain connects TRBV10-3 to TRBJ2-7; 10 bases match TRBD1. CDR3 length: 15 residues. Germline trimming cut 6 bases from V and 0 bases from J; bases unmatched to any gene: 5. In germline, CDR1 is ENHRY, CDR2 SYGVKD. CDR3 sequence: CAIRLRTGGSYEQYF. DNA of the CDR3: TGTGCCATCAGACTACGGACAGGGGGCTCCTACGAGCAGTACTTC.

The genes are TRBV20-1 and TRBJ1-1; D unresolved. This CDR3 spans 11 amino acids. Trimming cost V 7 bases and J 4 bases, with 10 bases left between them. From germline, CDR1 is DFQATT and CDR2 SNEGSKA (reference sequence). The CDR3 region is CSVLSSTEAFF. CDR3 sequence (DNA): TGCAGTGTATTGAGTAGCACTGAAGCTTTCTTT.

V and J are TRBV28 and TRBJ1-4, with D possibly matching TRBD1 (6 bases). This CDR3 has 13 residues. Trimming took off 6 bases at V and 7 bases at J, with 12 bases between the two ends. The germline V gene encodes CDR1 MDHEN and CDR2 SYDVKM. CDR3 sequence: CASREQGREKLFF. As DNA, the CDR3 is TGTGCCAGCAGAGAACAGGGTCGTGAAAAACTGTTTTTT.